The 20 T cell receptor beta chains presented below share a single source sample, sequenced in a study of blood T cells in healthy people across ages. The authors ran a second PCR of about 7 to 12 cycles using a sample-barcoded 5' primer and a J-beta primer mix. MiXCR was run by TCRdb on the 5' RACE reads, yielding one entry per CDR3 protein. Here the sample spans some 880,000 distinct CDR3 sequences, about 36% being singletons. The specimen was blood. Source of these receptors: a man aged 18-30 years in good health.

This chain uses TRBV10-3 with TRBJ2-5; TRBD1 matches at 10 bases. The CDR3 spans 14 residues. Looked up from germline, CDR1 is ENHRY and CDR2 is SYGVKD. The trim removed 6 bases at V and 11 bases at J, leaving 12 bases unmatched. The CDR3 region is CAIRDDRGLDEQYF. The CDR3 region has the DNA TGTGCCATCAGAGATGACAGGGGGCTGGATGAGCAGTACTTC.

This chain uses TRBV20-1 with TRBJ2-1; 8 positions match TRBD1. The CDR3 covers 14 residues. Germline V lookup: CDR1 DFQATT, CDR2 SNEGSKA (reference sequence). V was pared by 1 base and J by 3 bases, with 2 bases of the junction left unmatched. The chain's CDR3 is CSARAGGVYNEQFF. As DNA, the CDR3 is TGCAGTGCTAGAGCAGGGGGCGTCTACAATGAGCAGTTCTTC.

The V call is TRBV6-6, the J call TRBJ2-1, with TRBD2 matching 8 bases. Trimming removed 6 bases from V and 5 bases from J; junction bases left unmatched: 9. This CDR3 is built from 15 residues. Germline V lookup: CDR1 MNHNY, CDR2 SVGAGI (reference sequence). CDR3 sequence reads: CASSAGTRPNNEQFF. The CDR3 DNA reads as TGTGCCAGCAGCGCCGGGACTAGGCCTAACAATGAGCAGTTCTTC.

In its sample, this clonotype was seen once. This chain connects TRBV7-9 to TRBJ2-7; 8 bases fit TRBD1. Germline-derived CDR1 and CDR2 are SEHNR and FQNEAQ (reference sequence). CDR3 length: 16 amino acids. V was clipped by 4 bases and J by 5 bases; unmatched bases: 13. CDR3: CASSSERQGAINEQYF. Written as DNA, the CDR3 is TGTGCCAGCAGCTCAGAGCGGCAGGGGGCGATCAACGAGCAGTACTTC. The whole variable domain, filled in from reference TRBV7-9 and TRBJ2-7, reads DTGVSQNPRHKITKRGQNVTFRCDPISEHNRLYWYRQTLGQGPEFLTYFQNEAQLEKSRLLSDRFSAERPKGSFSTLEIQRTEQGDSAMYLCASSSERQGAINEQYFGPGTRLTVT.

V is TRBV5-1 and J is TRBJ1-2, with D uncertain. The V gene lost 2 bases and the J gene lost 0 bases, with 17 bases spanning the gap. There are 17 residues in the CDR3. The germline CDR1 and CDR2 sequences are SGHRS and YFSETQ. The CDR3 DNA sequence: TGCGCCAGCAGCTTTTATCAAGGACGCTCAGCTAACTATGGCTACACCTTC. Residues: CASSFYQGRSANYGYTF.

The J gene is TRBJ2-7, the V gene TRBV7-2, with TRBD1 matching 12 bases. Trimming removed 2 bases from V and 4 bases from J; junction bases left unmatched: 12. Germline lookup yields CDR1 SGHTA and CDR2 FQGNSA. The CDR3 loop spans 18 amino acids. For the CDR3, the DNA is TGTGCCAGCAGCTTATCTATCGGGACAGGGGGCGCGAGGTACGAGCAGTACTTC. It codes for CASSLSIGTGGARYEQYF.

The chain recombines TRBV20-1 with TRBJ2-1; the D gene is possibly TRBD2 (5 bases). The ends were cut back, 5 bases at V and 0 bases at J, with 11 bases in the middle. Germline V gene sequence: CDR1 DFQATT, CDR2 SNEGSKA (reference sequence). The CDR3 is 14 amino acids. This CDR3 reads CSAPRRDSYNEQFF. The CDR3, as DNA: TGCAGTGCTCCGCGACGGGACTCCTACAATGAGCAGTTCTTC.

V and J are TRBV20-1 and TRBJ1-5; D call uncertain. The CDR3 is 14 amino acids. Looked up from germline, CDR1 is DFQATT and CDR2 is SNEGSKA (reference sequence). The CDR3 loop is CTRYHPGFSQPQHF. Here the CDR3 DNA reads TGCACCCGATACCATCCTGGTTTTAGTCAGCCCCAGCATTTT.

Concerning this clonotype itself: Possible read error: a much larger clone is one base away. The CDR3 sequence: CASSLHGAGTNVLTF. The CDR3 DNA sequence: TGTGCCAGCAGCTTGCACGGGGCTGGGACCAACGTCCTGACTTTC. The rearrangement joins TRBV5-6 to TRBJ2-6; D possibly matches TRBD1 or TRBD2 (5 bases each). In germline, CDR1 is SGHDT, CDR2 YYEEEE. The CDR3 consists of 15 residues.

The rearrangement joins TRBV29-1 to TRBJ2-3; the D is unclear. The CDR3 sequence is 12 residues long. V lost 5 bases and J 2 bases, leaving 8 bases between the germline ends. Germline V gene sequence: CDR1 SQVTM, CDR2 ANQGSEA. The CDR3 nucleotides read TGCAGCGTTCGGCCAGACACAGATACGCAGTATTTT. Translated: CSVRPDTDTQYF.

This rearrangement joins TRBV4-2 to TRBJ1-2, with a tentative D call TRBD1 (6 bases). V was clipped by 8 bases and J by 4 bases, with 11 bases between them. There are 12 residues in the CDR3. Germline lookup yields CDR1 LGHNA and CDR2 YNFKEQ. CDR3 DNA: TGTGCCAGCGATGGGGGCGCCTATGGCTACACCTTC. It yields the protein CASDGGAYGYTF.

This clonotype was counted at least ten times. The chain links TRBV12-3 or TRBV12-4 to TRBJ1-2; D is unclear. With 1 base removed from V and 7 bases from J, the gap between germline ends came to 7 bases. This CDR3 comprises 12 residues. The CDR3 nucleotides read TGTGCCAGCAGTTTAGAAGTCACTGGCTACACCTTC. This codes for CASSLEVTGYTF.

V and J are TRBV12-3 or TRBV12-4 and TRBJ2-7; 8 bases agree with TRBD1. The CDR3 has 13 residues. Trimming cost V 6 bases and J 7 bases; bases outside gene matches: 8. As DNA, the CDR3 is TGTGCCAGCAGCCGGGGACAGGCTATTGAGCAGTACTTC. Amino acids: CASSRGQAIEQYF.

This clonotype was counted many times. This chain uses TRBV12-3 or TRBV12-4 with TRBJ1-5; perhaps TRBD1 as D (6 bases). V was cut by 4 bases and J by 7 bases, with 20 bases left in between. This CDR3 contains 16 residues. CDR3 residues: CASSSLGGAAVQPQHF. The CDR3 nucleotides read TGTGCCAGCAGTTCGCTCGGGGGCGCGGCGGTACAGCCCCAGCATTTT.

In this sample, this clonotype turned up a few times. The chain joins TRBV20-1 to TRBJ2-3; TRBD2 matches at 11 bases. Germline CDR1 is DFQATT and CDR2 is SNEGSKA (reference sequence). The CDR3 runs 16 residues. The J segment lost 6 bases and the V segment lost 4 bases, leaving 12 bases of the junction unmatched. CDR3 coding DNA: TGCAGTGCTACACCTAGCGGGGGGATACCTATGGATACGCAGTATTTT. It codes for CSATPSGGIPMDTQYF.

This clonotype was picked up a small number of times. The chain joins TRBV12-3 or TRBV12-4 to TRBJ2-1; 8 nucleotides agree with TRBD1. V shed 4 bases, J shed 1 base, and the junction held 6 bases outside the gene matches. The CDR3 totals 16 residues. CDR3 coding DNA: TGTGCCAGCAGTTCGGTGGACAGGGCGTCCTACAATGAGCAGTTCTTC. Protein product: CASSSVDRASYNEQFF.

This clonotype came up once. A much more abundant neighbour one base away suggests this may be a read error. The rearrangement joins TRBV20-1 to TRBJ2-5; a possible D gene is TRBD1 (6 bases). Germline V gives CDR1 DFQATT, CDR2 SNEGSKA (reference sequence). The CDR3 contains 15 residues. The CDR3 loop is CGASPEAGVGETQYF. The CDR3 coding sequence is TGCGGTGCTAGTCCCGAGGCAGGGGTTGGAGAGACCCAGTACTTC.

V is TRBV5-5 and J is TRBJ2-1, with unresolved D. Trimming removed 0 bases at V and 6 bases at J, with 16 bases between. The germline gives CDR1 SGHKS, CDR2 YYEKEE (reference sequence). This CDR3 has 16 residues. The CDR3 loop reads CASSLEAGLEGNEQFF. The CDR3 DNA is TGTGCCAGCAGCTTGGAGGCCGGGTTGGAAGGCAATGAGCAGTTCTTC.

This clonotype has more than one count but fewer than ten. This chain connects TRBV27 to TRBJ1-5; possible D gene TRBD1, 6 bases. V was shortened by 3 bases and J by 5 bases, with 8 bases between the two germline ends. The V gene's germline CDR1 is MNHEY and CDR2 SMNVEV (reference sequence). The CDR3 extends over 13 amino acids. CDR3: CASSFGGHQPQHF. As DNA, the CDR3 is TGTGCCAGCAGTTTTGGGGGCCATCAGCCCCAGCATTTT.

V is TRBV2 and J is TRBJ2-5; D unresolved. The V and J ends lost 7 bases and 4 bases respectively, with 19 bases between them. This CDR3 is built from 15 residues. CDR1 is SNHLY, CDR2 FYNNEI, per germline. The CDR3 here is CASNPGQARGETQYF. CDR3 sequence (DNA): TGTGCCAGCAACCCGGGTCAGGCTCGTGGAGAGACCCAGTACTTC.